The 16 T cell receptor beta chains below all came from one sample that was sequenced in a study of molecular identifiers for immune sequencing clone quantification. TCRdb re-called the PCR reads through MiXCR, storing one row per CDR3 protein. The data show hundreds of thousands of distinct CDR3 sequences, about 25% seen once. What was sequenced was naive CD8+ T cells from blood, with Jurkat cell RNA spiked in. Regarding subset: FACS-sorted CD8+CD4-CCR7+CD45RA+ naive T cells. These receptors were taken from a human donor in good health. Some libraries in this study had Jurkat cell RNA spiked in.

In regard to this clonotype: This may stem from a read error, because a much larger clone lies one nucleotide away. The rearrangement joins TRBV4-3 to TRBJ2-7, with D perhaps TRBD2 (5 bases). The CDR3 consists of 17 residues. Germline loops: CDR1 LGHNA, CDR2 YSLEER. The CDR3 region has the DNA TGCGCCAGCAGCCCATCCAAGGCCGGGATATCCCCCTACGAGCAGTGCTTC. The encoded protein is CASSPSKAGISPYEQCF.

For this clonotype: A much larger clone lies one base from this, so it may be a read error. This chain links TRBV4-3 with TRBJ2-3; D possibly uses TRBD1 or TRBD2 (5 bases each). Germline CDR1 LGHNA, CDR2 YSLEER. V was clipped by 0 bases and J by 3 bases, with 13 bases between them. The CDR3 has 16 amino acids. The CDR3 bases are TGCGCCAGCAGCCAAGATAGGTACGGGGCAACAGATACGCAGTATTTT. This codes for CASSQDRYGATDTQYF.

For this clonotype: The junction departs from the called germline gene at one end, perhaps through a read error. The V and J genes are TRBV10-2 and TRBJ2-7; 10 bases are a match to TRBD1. Germline assignment: CDR1 WSHSY and CDR2 SAAADI. CDR3 length: 12 amino acids. CDR3 DNA: TGCTCCAGCGGGACAGGGGCCTACGAGCAGTACTTC. It translates to CSSGTGAYEQYF.

For this clonotype: A much larger clone is a single base away; this may be a read error. The chain joins TRBV28 to TRBJ1-6; 7 nucleotides align to TRBD1. The germline V gene encodes CDR1 MDHEN and CDR2 SYDVKM. The CDR3 covers 14 residues. CDR3 residues: CATWKGAGNSPLRF. CDR3 nucleotide sequence: TGTGCCACCTGGAAGGGGGCCGGTAATTCACCCCTCCGCTTT.

The genes are TRBV7-2 and TRBJ2-2; D is uncertain. The CDR3 runs 14 residues. V lost 3 bases, J lost 5 bases, and 10 bases lay in between. CDR1 and CDR2 (germline): SGHTA, FQGNSA. CDR3 sequence: CASSFRERTGELFF. CDR3 bases: TGTGCCAGCAGCTTTCGAGAGAGGACCGGGGAGCTGTTTTTT.

This clonotype was picked up a small number of times. This chain connects TRBV24-1 to TRBJ2-2, with D possibly TRBD2 on 6 matching bases. V lost 3 bases to trimming and J lost 3 bases, with 10 bases between them. Germline V gives CDR1 KGHDR, CDR2 SFDVKD. The CDR3 runs 15 residues. The CDR3 DNA reads TGTGCCACCAGTGATATCGAGCGGGACACCGGGGAGCTGTTTTTT. It translates to CATSDIERDTGELFF.

Regarding this clonotype: Given a much more abundant clone one base away, this may be a read error. The genes are TRBV29-1 and TRBJ1-1; 7 bases fit TRBD1. In germline, CDR1 is SQVTM, CDR2 ANQGSEA. The CDR3 spans 17 residues. As DNA, the CDR3 is TGCAGCGTTGACTTCACAGGGGCGACATTCGGGGGTACTGGAGCTTTCTTT. Encoded protein: CSVDFTGATFGGTGAFF.

Concerning this clonotype: This may be a read error, as it is one base from a much larger clone. This chain uses TRBV28 with TRBJ2-2; the D gene is possibly TRBD2 (5 bases). The CDR3 loop spans 16 amino acids. The V end lost 6 bases, the J end lost 7 bases, and 21 bases lay between the germline ends. CDR1 and CDR2 (germline): MDHEN, SYDVKM. In nucleotides, the CDR3 is TGTGCCAGCAGAACACCCGGACCGGGGTCGGGCGGGGAGCTGTTTTTT. It specifies CASRTPGPGSGGELFF.

The table lists this clonotype with a few counts. The gene calls are TRBV3-1 and TRBJ2-7; 7 bases align to TRBD2. Germline V gene sequence: CDR1 LGHDT, CDR2 YNNKEL (reference sequence). This CDR3 contains 14 residues. Trimming at V came to 1 base and at J to 4 bases, leaving 4 bases not matched to a gene. The CDR3 DNA reads as TGTGCCAGCAGCCAAGGGGAGGGGTTGTACGAGCAGTACTTC. As protein: CASSQGEGLYEQYF.

At least ten counts were recorded for this clonotype. The chain has TRBV6-2 or TRBV6-3 and TRBJ2-3; D not certain. Germline CDR1 and CDR2: MNHEY and SVGEGT. V dropped 3 bases and J dropped 0 bases, with 13 bases sitting between them. The CDR3 covers 16 residues. The CDR3 region has the DNA TGTGCCAGCAGTTATTCCTGGGATCCTAGCACAGATACGCAGTATTTT. This gives the protein CASSYSWDPSTDTQYF.

This clonotype was picked up a small number of times. This chain uses TRBV20-1 with TRBJ2-2, with D tentatively TRBD2 (5 bases). Germline V gives CDR1 DFQATT, CDR2 SNEGSKA (reference sequence). The V end lost 3 bases, the J end lost 6 bases, and 11 bases lay between the germline ends. This CDR3 region has 13 residues. CDR3 coding DNA: TGCAGTGCTAGTGACTCGAGGGCCGGGGAGCTGTTTTTT. Protein product: CSASDSRAGELFF.

This clonotype was observed many times. Written as DNA, the CDR3 is TGTGCCAGCAGCTTCATCGGGGAGCAGTACTTC. Protein product: CASSFIGEQYF. V usage is TRBV13 and J usage is TRBJ2-7, with D uncertain. Germline CDR1 reads PRHDT; CDR2 reads FYEKMQ (reference sequence). Trimming stripped 3 bases from V and 7 bases from J, with 7 bases between. This CDR3 has 11 amino acids.

A note on this clonotype: This may be a read error, as it is one base from a much larger clone. The chain links TRBV20-1 to TRBJ2-7; 9 bases are a match to TRBD2. The CDR3 runs 14 residues. Per germline, CDR1 DFQATT and CDR2 SNEGSKA (reference sequence). Here the CDR3 reads CSARVLTSGYERYF. CDR3 DNA: TGCAGTGCTAGAGTCTTGACTAGCGGCTACGAGCGGTACTTC.

This clonotype was seen a handful of times. The V gene is TRBV11-2, the J gene TRBJ2-7; 7 bases fit TRBD2. This CDR3 is built from 16 residues. Germline values: CDR1 SGHAT, CDR2 FQNNGV. V lost 4 bases and J lost 2; bases outside the gene matches: 11. The CDR3 loop is CASSSRLAATPYEQYF. DNA of the CDR3: TGTGCCAGCAGCTCCAGACTAGCAGCAACCCCCTACGAGCAGTACTTC.

Details on this clonotype: A much larger clone lies one base from this, so it may be a read error. The rearrangement links TRBV30 to TRBJ2-7; D gene unclear. Germline values: CDR1 GTSNPN, CDR2 SVGIG (reference sequence). Trimming shortened V by 5 bases and J by 6 bases, and 14 bases separated the two germline ends. This CDR3 has 12 residues. The CDR3 nucleotides read TGTGCCTGGGCCCCGTCCGGGCCCGAGCAGTACTTC. It encodes CAWAPSGPEQYF.

This clonotype occurred a few times. A read error is possible here, since a much larger clone lies one base away. The chain recombines TRBV7-2 with TRBJ1-1; D is perhaps TRBD1 (5 bases). V was pared by 5 bases and J by 3 bases, with 16 bases between. This CDR3 is 15 amino acids long. CDR1 and CDR2 from the germline V gene are SGHTA and FQGNSA. Here the CDR3 DNA reads TGTGCCAGCAGCATATTGGACGGGGGATACACTGAAGCTTTCTTT. Its protein is CASSILDGGYTEAFF.